Included here is one TCR beta chain sequence, with context. Per germline, CDR1 GTSNPN and CDR2 SVGIG (reference sequence). V was clipped by 3 bases and J by 11 bases, with 13 bases between them. CDR3 length: 11 amino acids. This sample is part of a study of blood T cell repertoires in COVID-19. The wider study: Samples of COVID-19 (acute and convalescent) were obtained from the United States, Italy and Spain. T cells, B-cell-depleted T cells, or PBMCs supplied cDNA or gDNA.

As originally analysed: Estimation of nucleated cell counts relied on the amplification of reference gene primers. Profiled with immunoSEQ multiplex PCR; TCRdb holds only in-frame clones, not every one. For V, J and clone size, that table is used; D and trimming come from the DNA. The data show over 200,000 clones, with around 90% seen just once and roughly 12% held by the top ten. Sequenced: peripheral blood. The sequence was obtained from a woman aged 18-29 years who had recovered from COVID-19. This chain joins TRBV30 and TRBJ1-1, with D tentatively TRBD1 (6 bases). CDR3 bases: TGTGCCTGGAGCACAGGGTCGAGGGCTTTCTTT. Encoded protein: CAWSTGSRAFF.